The rows below give T cell receptor beta chains drawn from one sample of a study of blood T cell repertoires in COVID-19. TCRdb's copy holds only in-frame clones and misses some; the assay was immunoSEQ multiplex PCR. The sample lists 220,000 or so clones, around 90% occurring once. Sequencing was carried out using PBMCs or T cells enriched from blood (not recorded which). The receptors here all came from a young man who had been exposed to COVID-19. CDR3s include the opening cysteine and the closing phenylalanine or tryptophan. Fields, in order: D gene, clone size, V gene, J gene, CDR3 DNA, CDR3 protein. A D gene is named only where the DNA matches it firmly. Size is stated for part of the rows, as once, few or many counts, or as a class when the clone is expanded.

D gene: NA; clone size: NA; V gene: TRBV28; J gene: TRBJ1-1; CDR3 DNA: TGTGCCAGCAGACCCCGGGGTAGTGGGAACACTGAAGCTTTCTTT; CDR3 protein: CASRPRGSGNTEAFF
D gene: NA; clone size: NA; V gene: TRBV28; J gene: TRBJ1-2; CDR3 DNA: TGTGCCAGCAGCTACCCCCGGGGGGGATGGTATGGCTACACCTTC; CDR3 protein: CASSYPRGGWYGYTF
D gene: NA; clone size: NA; V gene: TRBV21-1; J gene: TRBJ1-5; CDR3 DNA: TGTGCCAGCAGTCGACAGGGGGTAGCTGTCTTCCTCCATTTT; CDR3 protein: CASSRQGVAVFLHF
D gene: NA; clone size: NA; V gene: TRBV5-4; J gene: TRBJ1-6; CDR3 DNA: TGTGCCAGCAGGGATGAGAGACGGACGGGGAATTCACCCCTCCACTTT; CDR3 protein: CASRDERRTGNSPLHF
D gene: NA; clone size: NA; V gene: TRBV7-2; J gene: TRBJ1-2; CDR3 DNA: TGTGCCAGCAGCTACAGACCAAACTATGGCTACACCTTC; CDR3 protein: CASSYRPNYGYTF
D gene: TRBD2; clone size: NA; V gene: TRBV13; J gene: TRBJ2-3; CDR3 DNA: TGTGCCAGCAGCTTAAAGGGGACTAGACTCACAGATACGCAGTATTTT; CDR3 protein: CASSLKGTRLTDTQYF
D gene: TRBD2; clone size: NA; V gene: TRBV18; J gene: TRBJ2-1; CDR3 DNA: TGTGCCAGCTCACCCCCGCGAGGTCTAGCGGGGGTGCTAGCGAATGAGCAGTTCTTC; CDR3 protein: CASSPPRGLAGVLANEQFF
D gene: TRBD1; clone size: NA; V gene: TRBV6-5; J gene: TRBJ1-4; CDR3 DNA: TGTGCCACCAAGGAGGGGGCGTATGAAAAACTGTTTTTT; CDR3 protein: CATKEGAYEKLFF
D gene: TRBD2; clone size: once; V gene: TRBV5-1; J gene: TRBJ2-2; CDR3 DNA: TGCGCCAGCAGCTTGGTGAGCGGGGGGCCTAAGGCCGGGGAGCTGTTTTTT; CDR3 protein: CASSLVSGGPKAGELFF
D gene: TRBD1; clone size: NA; V gene: TRBV23-1; J gene: TRBJ2-7; CDR3 DNA: TGCCACCAGGGGGCTGCCCCCTACGAGCAGTACTTC; CDR3 protein: CHQGAAPYEQYF
D gene: NA; clone size: NA; V gene: TRBV2; J gene: TRBJ1-4; CDR3 DNA: TGTGCCAGCAGAGATGACAGGGAAAAACTGTTTTTT; CDR3 protein: CASRDDREKLFF
D gene: TRBD1; clone size: NA; V gene: TRBV9; J gene: TRBJ2-5; CDR3 DNA: TGTGCCAGCAGCATAACAGGGGGCGCCGTTGGAGAGACCCAGTACTTC; CDR3 protein: CASSITGGAVGETQYF
D gene: NA; clone size: once; V gene: TRBV7-3; J gene: TRBJ1-4; CDR3 DNA: TGTGCCAGCAGCTTAAAACTGACTAATGAAAAACTGTTTTTT; CDR3 protein: CASSLKLTNEKLFF
D gene: TRBD1; clone size: NA; V gene: TRBV6-5; J gene: TRBJ2-2; CDR3 DNA: TGTGCCAGCAGTTCGACAGGGACCGGGGAGCTGTTTTTT; CDR3 protein: CASSSTGTGELFF
D gene: NA; clone size: NA; V gene: TRBV30; J gene: TRBJ2-5; CDR3 DNA: TGTGCCTGGAGCGACGGGTCAGCGGAGACCCAGTACTTC; CDR3 protein: CAWSDGSAETQYF
D gene: TRBD1; clone size: NA; V gene: TRBV30; J gene: TRBJ2-7; CDR3 DNA: TGTGCCTGGGATTTAGGGGGCAGTTACGAGCAGTACTTC; CDR3 protein: CAWDLGGSYEQYF